This entry lists 18 T cell receptor beta chains sequenced from one sample in a study of breast tumors, draining lymph nodes, adjacent tissues. Via MiXCR, TCRdb re-called the multiplex PCR reads, giving one row per CDR3 protein. Of approximately 37,000 distinct CDR3 sequences listed, 35% to 45% are singletons. Sequences were obtained from breast tumor tissue. These receptors all stem from a female donor with breast cancer. Some clones in this sample may be carry-over from other donors' samples.

A remark on this clonotype: A much larger clone differs by one base, so this may be a read error. The CDR3 ends on some other residue instead of the conserved phenylalanine or tryptophan, so this is likely a read error. The rearrangement joins TRBV7-2 to TRBJ1-5; D call uncertain. The V end was cut by 7 bases, the J end by 3 bases, with 7 bases between. Germline V gene sequence: CDR1 SGHTA, CDR2 FQGNSA. This CDR3 is built from 12 residues. Here the CDR3 reads CASTTDNQPQHL. The CDR3 DNA reads as TGTGCCAGCACTACAGACAATCAGCCCCAGCATCTT.

CDR3 coding DNA: TGTGCCAGTAGTATACAGGAGGGCCACGATACGCAGTATTTT. Protein product: CASSIQEGHDTQYF. The V and J genes are TRBV19 and TRBJ2-3, with a weak D call TRBD2 (6 bases). Germline-derived CDR1 and CDR2 are LNHDA and SQIVND (reference sequence). Trimming pared 2 bases from V and 6 bases from J, leaving 12 bases between. This CDR3 comprises 14 residues.

In this sample, this clonotype turned up many times. The chain recombines TRBV30 with TRBJ2-3, with TRBD2 identical over 7 bases. The ends lost 2 bases at V and 9 bases at J; junction bases unmatched: 5. The germline CDR1 and CDR2 sequences are GTSNPN and SVGIG (reference sequence). The CDR3 contains 12 residues. The CDR3 loop reads CAWSPQAGTQYF. DNA for the CDR3: TGTGCCTGGAGTCCTCAAGCGGGGACGCAGTATTTT. Supplemented by reference TRBV30 and TRBJ2-3, the full variable domain reads SQTIHQWPATLVQPVGSPLSLECTVEGTSNPNLYWYRQAAGRGLQLLFYSVGIGQISSEVPQNLSASRPQDRQFILSSKKLLLSDSGFYLCAWSPQAGTQYFGPGTRLTVL.

Many counts were recorded for this clonotype. This sequence joins TRBV4-1 and TRBJ1-4; tentatively, D is TRBD1 (6 bases). The CDR3 runs 16 residues. Germline V CDR1 and CDR2: MGHRA, YSYEKL. Trimming cost V 5 bases and J 2 bases, with 15 bases left between them. CDR3 loop: CASSSTGLETNEKLFF. The CDR3 nucleotides read TGCGCCAGCAGCAGTACAGGGCTCGAGACTAATGAAAAACTGTTTTTT.

This chain uses TRBV5-6 with TRBJ2-1; perhaps TRBD2 as D (8 bases). The germline V gene encodes CDR1 SGHDT and CDR2 YYEEEE. The CDR3 runs 18 residues. Trimming shortened V by 3 bases and J by 6 bases, and 25 bases separated the two germline ends. The CDR3 region is CASSSGGASVGGLNEQFF. The CDR3 DNA reads as TGTGCCAGCAGCTCCGGGGGGGCTAGCGTAGGGGGCCTCAATGAGCAGTTCTTC.

This clonotype was recorded at least ten times. V gene TRBV4-3 combines with J gene TRBJ2-5; D not certain. Germline CDR1 and CDR2: LGHNA and YSLEER. The germline V and J ends were trimmed by 4 bases and 1 base, with 10 bases remaining between them. The CDR3 covers 14 residues. The CDR3 reads CASSPRTSQETQYF. For the CDR3, the DNA is TGCGCCAGCAGCCCCCGGACCAGCCAAGAGACCCAGTACTTC.

Concerning this clonotype itself: A much larger clonotype is one base distant, so this may be a read error. This CDR3 is missing its conserved last phenylalanine or tryptophan, likely due to a read error. The chain employs TRBV20-1 and TRBJ1-2, with 8 bases matching TRBD1. The CDR3 length is 13 residues. The germline V gene has CDR1 DFQATT and CDR2 SNEGSKA (reference sequence). The junction had 7 bases not matched to a gene; V was cut back by 2 bases and J by 8 bases. The CDR3 region is CSARNQGARGYTL. CDR3 DNA sequence: TGCAGTGCTAGAAACCAGGGGGCGAGGGGCTACACCCTC.

Notes on this clonotype: This could be a read error, since a much larger clone is one nucleotide away. The V and J genes are TRBV7-2 and TRBJ2-1; TRBD2 aligns across 9 bases. Germline CDR1 is SGHTA and CDR2 is FQGNSA. This CDR3 is built from 14 residues. J gave up 8 bases and V 5 bases, and 7 bases lay outside the gene matches. The CDR3 is CASSPSGEYDEQFF. As DNA, the CDR3 is TGTGCCAGCAGCCCTAGCGGGGAGTACGATGAGCAGTTCTTC.

This CDR3 reads CSAQRAAGVVDTQYF. The CDR3 DNA follows: TGCAGTGCGCAGCGGGCCGCGGGAGTTGTAGATACGCAGTATTTT. V and J are TRBV20-1 and TRBJ2-3, with 7 bases fitting TRBD2. After removal of 6 bases from V and 5 bases from J, the junction contained 14 bases not matched to a gene. The CDR3 loop spans 15 amino acids. CDR1 and CDR2 (germline): DFQATT, SNEGSKA (reference sequence).

In its sample, this clonotype was seen once. The chain joins TRBV10-2 to TRBJ2-3; tentatively, D is TRBD1 (5 bases). The CDR3 consists of 14 residues. V was pared by 3 bases and J by 1 base, with 8 bases between. Germline V gene lookup returns CDR1 WSHSY and CDR2 SAAADI. CDR3 DNA: TGCGCCAGCAGTGACCAGGGCGGCACAGATACGCAGTATTTT. Amino acid sequence: CASSDQGGTDTQYF.

Turning to this clonotype: The junction departs from the called germline gene at one end, perhaps through a read error. The chain links TRBV28 to TRBJ2-7, with 8 bases that match TRBD1. The CDR3 covers 15 residues. In germline, CDR1 is MDHEN, CDR2 SYDVKM. The DNA of the CDR3 is TGTGCCAGCAGGGGGTCCGGGACAGGCCCCTACGAGCAGCACTTC. Amino acid sequence: CASRGSGTGPYEQHF.

This clonotype was observed a single time. The genes are TRBV7-9 and TRBJ1-2; D is possibly TRBD1 (5 bases). Per germline, CDR1 SEHNR and CDR2 FQNEAQ (reference sequence). With 6 bases removed from V and 4 bases from J, the gap between germline ends came to 15 bases. The CDR3 is 14 amino acids. The CDR3 DNA sequence: TGTGCCAGCAGTGGGGCCCCAGACTTCTATGGCTACACCTTC. Its protein product is CASSGAPDFYGYTF. Full variable domain (rest looked up from reference TRBV7-9 and TRBJ1-2): DTGVSQNPRHKITKRGQNVTFRCDPISEHNRLYWYRQTLGQGPEFLTYFQNEAQLEKSRLLSDRFSAERPKGSFSTLEIQRTEQGDSAMYLCASSGAPDFYGYTFGSGTRLTVV.

This clonotype occurred many times. The rearrangement uses TRBV20-1 and TRBJ2-5; tentative D call: TRBD2 (6 bases). V lost 3 bases and J 2 bases, leaving 13 bases between the germline ends. The CDR3 runs 14 residues. From germline, CDR1 is DFQATT and CDR2 SNEGSKA (reference sequence). The CDR3 protein is CSASLREGQETQYF. The CDR3 nucleotides read TGCAGTGCTAGTCTGCGGGAAGGGCAAGAGACCCAGTACTTC.

This clonotype has at least ten counts. This chain links TRBV11-2 with TRBJ2-5; D is unresolved. In germline, CDR1 is SGHAT, CDR2 FQNNGV. CDR3 size: 13 residues. Trimming shortened V by 2 bases and J by 0 bases, and 4 bases separated the two germline ends. The CDR3 DNA follows: TGTGCCAGCAGCTTAATGTACCAAGAGACCCAGTACTTC. This translates into CASSLMYQETQYF.

This clonotype occurred many times. V usage is TRBV11-2 and J usage is TRBJ2-5; 9 bases fit TRBD1. The CDR3 length is 15 residues. The V gene end was trimmed by 1 base and the J gene end by 2 bases; junction bases not matched to a gene: 2. Per the germline V gene, CDR1 is SGHAT and CDR2 is FQNNGV. The CDR3 nucleotides read TGTGCCAGCAGCTTAGGGGACAGGGATCAAGAGACCCAGTACTTC. This encodes CASSLGDRDQETQYF.

Of note for this clonotype: A much bigger clone sits one base away, suggesting this may be a read error. The chain recombines TRBV5-4 with TRBJ2-2, with 9 bases identical to TRBD2. The germline V gene has CDR1 SGHNT and CDR2 YYREEE (reference sequence). This CDR3 has 16 amino acids. CDR3 bases: TGTGCCAGCAGCTTGGAACATAGCGGGAGCACCGGGGAGATGTTTTTT. Protein product: CASSLEHSGSTGEMFF. The variable domain in full, with the rest retrieved from reference TRBV5-4 and TRBJ2-2, is ETGVTQSPTHLIKTRGQQVTLRCSSQSGHNTVSWYQQALGQGPQFIFQYYREEENGRGNFPPRFSGLQFPNYSSELNVNALELDDSALYLCASSLEHSGSTGEMFFGEGSRLTVL.

V gene TRBV20-1 combines with J gene TRBJ2-1, with 10 bases identical to TRBD2. CDR3 size: 14 residues. Trimming cost V 6 bases and J 6 bases; bases outside gene matches: 8. CDR1 is DFQATT and CDR2 is SNEGSKA in the germline V gene (reference sequence). The CDR3 DNA sequence: TGCAGTGCGATTCCTAGCGGGAGCCGCAATGAGCAGTTCTTC. It codes for CSAIPSGSRNEQFF.

The chain couples TRBV7-2 to TRBJ2-3; 13 bases agree with TRBD2. J gave up 7 bases and V 5 bases, and 6 bases lay outside the gene matches. The CDR3 is made up of 15 amino acids. Germline V CDR1 and CDR2: SGHTA, FQGNSA. The CDR3 reads CASSGRTSGSNTQYF. The CDR3 nucleotides read TGTGCCAGCAGCGGACGGACTAGCGGGAGTAATACGCAGTATTTT.